The 11 T cell receptor beta chains below all came from one sample that was sequenced in a study of long-term antiretroviral therapy in people with HIV. They ran version v3.0 of the immunoSEQ assay at survey level. The protocol was immunoSEQ multiplex PCR, while the TCRdb copy is restricted to in-frame clones and leaves out a portion. The sample gives some 16,000 clones, approximately 93% of which show up once; roughly 13% is in the top ten. Source: unsorted PBMCs, taken 0.6 years after starting antiretroviral therapy. These receptors all come from a woman in her forties with HIV.

This clone was detected once. The CDR3 protein is CASSPGTGGFSPLHF. DNA for the CDR3: TGCGCCAGCAGCCCTGGGACAGGGGGATTTTCACCCCTCCACTTT. The rearrangement uses TRBV4-1 and TRBJ1-6, with 11 bases matching TRBD1. The CDR3 totals 15 residues. V shed 4 bases and J 9 bases; nucleotides not matched to a gene: 5. Per the germline V gene, CDR1 is MGHRA and CDR2 is YSYEKL.

The V and J genes are TRBV6-5 and TRBJ1-2; tentatively, D is TRBD1 (5 bases). The length of the CDR3 is 13 residues. V lost 0 bases to trimming and J lost 7 bases, with 9 bases between them. Looked up from germline, CDR1 is MNHEY and CDR2 is SVGAGI. The DNA for the CDR3 is TGTGCCAGCAGTTACTCGAATAGGGGTGGCTACACCTTC. Translation: CASSYSNRGGYTF.

The chain has TRBV19 and TRBJ2-7; TRBD2 is a possible D gene (6 bases). The CDR3 contains 15 residues. Per the germline V gene, CDR1 is LNHDA and CDR2 is SQIVND (reference sequence). Trimming pared 3 bases from V and 3 bases from J, leaving 15 bases between. Written as DNA, the CDR3 is TGTGCCAGTAGTATGGGGGGACCTCGTCTCTACGAGCAGTACTTC. Its protein product is CASSMGGPRLYEQYF. Full variable domain (rest looked up from reference TRBV19 and TRBJ2-7): DGGITQSPKYLFRKEGQNVTLSCEQNLNHDAMYWYRQDPGQGLRLIYYSQIVNDFQKGDIAEGYSVSREKKESFPLTVTSAQKNPTAFYLCASSMGGPRLYEQYFGPGTRLTVT.

The chain has TRBV30 and TRBJ2-3, with no clear D. This CDR3 is 13 amino acids long. The V end lost 4 bases, the J end lost 0 bases, and 8 bases lay between the germline ends. The germline gives CDR1 GTSNPN, CDR2 SVGIG (reference sequence). CDR3 DNA: TGTGCCTGGAATTTCGGGAGCACAGATACGCAGTATTTT. This gives the protein CAWNFGSTDTQYF.

The V gene is TRBV2, the J gene TRBJ1-5, with a weak D call TRBD1 (6 bases). V was trimmed by 4 bases and J by 2 bases, leaving 12 bases between them. Germline V CDR1 and CDR2: SNHLY, FYNNEI. This CDR3 comprises 15 residues. CDR3 loop: CASSVGAGGNQPQHF. The DNA for the CDR3 is TGTGCCAGCAGTGTGGGGGCAGGGGGCAATCAGCCCCAGCATTTT.

The chain combines TRBV5-1 with TRBJ2-7; D may be TRBD1 or TRBD2 (5 bases each). Germline lookup yields CDR1 SGHRS and CDR2 YFSETQ. The CDR3 consists of 16 residues. Trimming took 2 bases from V and 2 from J, leaving 17 bases between them. The CDR3 here is CASSFSTGTVTYEQYF. CDR3 bases: TGCGCCAGCAGCTTCTCCACCGGGACGGTGACCTACGAGCAGTACTTC.

This sequence joins TRBV13 and TRBJ1-2; a possible D gene is TRBD1 (6 bases). Germline V lookup: CDR1 PRHDT, CDR2 FYEKMQ (reference sequence). The CDR3 covers 16 residues. The V gene lost 3 bases and the J gene lost 4 bases, with 18 bases spanning the gap. The CDR3 sequence is CASSLIRDKGIYGYTF. CDR3 bases: TGTGCCAGCAGCTTGATCCGGGACAAGGGGATCTATGGCTACACCTTC.

The rearrangement joins TRBV7-9 to TRBJ2-5; 10 bases are a match to TRBD2. This CDR3 has 14 amino acids. Germline CDR1 is SEHNR and CDR2 is FQNEAQ (reference sequence). V gave up 8 bases and J gave up 0 bases; unmatched junction bases: 3. CDR3 DNA: TGTGCCAGCCAGACTAGCGGGTACCAAGAGACCCAGTACTTC. It specifies CASQTSGYQETQYF.

This clone is medium-sized by share. The CDR3 is CASGGSEGSTDTQYF. The CDR3 DNA follows: TGTGCCAGCGGGGGGTCCGAGGGGAGCACAGATACGCAGTATTTT. The rearrangement joins TRBV18 to TRBJ2-3, with a possible D match to TRBD2 (6 bases). This CDR3 spans 15 amino acids. The germline V and J ends were trimmed by 8 bases and 0 bases, with 15 bases remaining between them. CDR1 and CDR2 (germline): KGHSH, LQKENI.

CDR3 residues: CASSFGTVEQYF. For the CDR3, the DNA is TGTGCCAGCAGCTTTGGGACAGTCGAGCAGTACTTC. V usage is TRBV11-2 and J usage is TRBJ2-7; 7 bases map to TRBD1. The CDR3 extends over 12 amino acids. The J segment lost 6 bases and the V segment lost 3 bases, leaving 2 bases of the junction unmatched. CDR1 SGHAT and CDR2 FQNNGV come from the germline V gene.

The chain employs TRBV9 and TRBJ1-2; 8 nucleotides agree with TRBD1. The CDR3 is 15 amino acids. Germline assignment: CDR1 SGDLS and CDR2 YYNGEE. Germline trimming cut 4 bases from V and 2 bases from J; bases unmatched to any gene: 7. CDR3 sequence: CASSQQGVGNYGYTF. As DNA, the CDR3 is TGTGCCAGCAGCCAACAGGGGGTCGGCAACTATGGCTACACCTTC.